The 16 T cell receptor beta chains listed next were all sequenced from one sample in a study of blood T cells in healthy people across ages. PCR was performed a second time for roughly 7 to 11 cycles using a sample-barcoded 5' primer and a J-beta primer mix. TCRdb ran MiXCR on the 5' RACE reads and lists one entry per CDR3 protein. The sample yields about 570,000 distinct CDR3 sequences, 25% to 30% seen once. The sequencing input was blood. Receptor source: a woman in her 70s in good health.

Only a few counts were recorded for this clonotype. The V and J genes are TRBV14 and TRBJ2-1, with D maybe TRBD1 (6 bases). Germline V gene lookup returns CDR1 SGHDN and CDR2 FVKESK. V was pared by 2 bases and J by 8 bases, with 7 bases between. The CDR3 covers 12 residues. CDR3 bases: TGTGCCAGCAGCCAACAGGGGTATGAGCAGTTCTTC. It translates to CASSQQGYEQFF.

This clonotype was found a few times. The V call is TRBV20-1, the J call TRBJ1-1; 7 bases match TRBD1. This CDR3 contains 15 residues. The V and J ends lost 5 bases and 1 base, in that order; junction bases with no gene match: 10. Looked up from germline, CDR1 is DFQATT and CDR2 is SNEGSKA (reference sequence). CDR3 residues: CSALSRGRRNTEAFF. The CDR3 DNA sequence: TGCAGTGCTCTGAGCAGGGGGAGAAGGAACACTGAAGCTTTCTTT.

The V gene is TRBV20-1, the J gene TRBJ1-5; no clear D gene. Trimming cost V 3 bases and J 3 bases, with 9 bases left between them. CDR3 length equals 13 residues. Germline loops: CDR1 DFQATT, CDR2 SNEGSKA (reference sequence). CDR3 amino acids: CSARVGNNQPQHF. The CDR3 bases are TGCAGTGCTAGGGTTGGCAACAATCAGCCCCAGCATTTT.

The chain carries TRBV5-1 and TRBJ1-4; D not certain. Germline assignment: CDR1 SGHRS and CDR2 YFSETQ. V lost 1 base and J 4 bases, leaving 11 bases between the germline ends. The CDR3 extends over 15 amino acids. The CDR3 region is CASSLTAGYNEKLFF. The CDR3 DNA is TGCGCCAGCAGCTTGACGGCAGGATATAATGAAAAACTGTTTTTT.

This clonotype appeared a few times. V is TRBV20-1 and J is TRBJ1-1; 7 nucleotides line up with TRBD1. In germline, CDR1 is DFQATT, CDR2 SNEGSKA (reference sequence). The CDR3 is made up of 17 amino acids. The ends lost 5 bases at V and 0 bases at J; junction bases unmatched: 15. The DNA for the CDR3 is TGCAGTGCTTTACCGAGACAGGGCAGTTGGGTGAACACTGAAGCTTTCTTT. Protein: CSALPRQGSWVNTEAFF.

V is TRBV20-1 and J is TRBJ2-5; 10 bases are a match to TRBD2. The CDR3 is 15 residues long. The V segment lost 0 bases and the J segment 7 bases; nucleotides outside the gene matches: 8. Germline loops: CDR1 DFQATT, CDR2 SNEGSKA (reference sequence). This CDR3 is CSARDQLAGVGTQYF. CDR3 in DNA: TGCAGTGCTAGAGATCAGCTAGCGGGGGTGGGGACCCAGTACTTC.

This clonotype was detected a few times. The junction departs from germline at one end; a sequencing error may be responsible. The CDR3 region is CAGSSRQGTHEQYF. CDR3 nucleotides: TGTGCCGGCAGCTCTCGACAGGGAACGCACGAGCAGTACTTC. The gene calls are TRBV5-6 and TRBJ2-7; TRBD1 matches at 7 bases. Germline V gives CDR1 SGHDT, CDR2 YYEEEE. The CDR3 sequence is 14 residues long.

This clonotype was detected only a few times. The chain is built from TRBV20-1 and TRBJ2-1; 7 bases match TRBD1. Judging by the DNA end, TRBJ2-5 fits better; the J call may be wrong. The V gene's germline CDR1 is DFQATT and CDR2 SNEGSKA (reference sequence). The CDR3 has 13 residues. CDR3 sequence: CSASQGRLETQYF. The CDR3 nucleotides read TGCAGTGCTTCACAGGGGCGCCTCGAGACCCAGTACTTC.

The chain employs TRBV5-1 and TRBJ1-4, with TRBD1 matching over 8 bases. With V trimmed by 5 bases and J by 11 bases, 14 bases remained unmatched. The germline V gene has CDR1 SGHRS and CDR2 YFSETQ. The CDR3 is 15 amino acids. Here the CDR3 reads CASSLTGTGSQKLFF. In DNA, the CDR3 is TGCGCCAGCAGTTTAACCGGGACAGGAAGTCAGAAACTGTTTTTT.

The CDR3 protein is CSVDGAGVSETQYF. DNA for the CDR3: TGCAGCGTTGACGGAGCGGGAGTAAGTGAGACCCAGTACTTC. V is TRBV29-1 and J is TRBJ2-5; 8 positions match TRBD2. Germline V lookup: CDR1 SQVTM, CDR2 ANQGSEA. Trimming removed 3 bases from V and 5 bases from J; junction bases left unmatched: 8. This CDR3 contains 14 residues. The whole variable domain, filled in from reference TRBV29-1 and TRBJ2-5, reads SAVISQKPSRDICQRGTSLTIQCQVDSQVTMMFWYRQQPGQSLTLIATANQGSEATYESGFVIDKFPISRPNLTFSTLTVSNMSPEDSSIYLCSVDGAGVSETQYFGPGTRLLVL.

This clonotype appeared a few times. The V gene is TRBV19, the J gene TRBJ2-1, with TRBD2 matching over 13 bases. CDR3 length: 16 amino acids. J was trimmed by 7 bases and V by 5 bases; bases with no gene match: 8. CDR1 and CDR2 from the germline V gene are LNHDA and SQIVND (reference sequence). The CDR3 protein is CASSFTSGGALNEQFF. As DNA, the CDR3 is TGTGCCAGTAGTTTCACTAGCGGGGGGGCCTTGAATGAGCAGTTCTTC.

This clonotype was seen only a few times. Mismatch with germline at one junction end may stem from a read error. CDR3 coding DNA: TGCGCCAGCAGCTCGGGACTAGCGGAAGCAGATACGCAGTATTTT. This sequence encodes CASSSGLAEADTQYF. This chain uses TRBV5-4 with TRBJ2-3; 11 bases line up with TRBD2. The CDR3 sequence is 15 residues long. Germline V gene lookup returns CDR1 SGHNT and CDR2 YYREEE (reference sequence). Filled out from reference TRBV5-4 and TRBJ2-3, the complete variable domain reads ETGVTQSPTHLIKTRGQQVTLRCSSQSGHNTVSWYQQALGQGPQFIFQYYREEENGRGNFPPRFSGLQFPNYSSELNVNALELDDSALYLCASSSGLAEADTQYFGPGTRLTVL.

CDR3 sequence (DNA): TGTGCCAGCAGAGCGGACAGTATCACCGGGGAGCTGTTTTTT. Translating it yields CASRADSITGELFF. This chain joins TRBV2 and TRBJ2-2; possibly TRBD1 for D (6 bases). CDR1 and CDR2 from the germline V gene are SNHLY and FYNNEI. CDR3 length equals 14 residues. V lost 6 bases, J lost 4 bases, and 12 bases lay in between. Full variable domain (outside the CDR3, taken from reference TRBV2 and TRBJ2-2): EPEVTQTPSHQVTQMGQEVILRCVPISNHLYFYWYRQILGQKVEFLVSFYNNEISEKSEIFDDQFSVERPDGSNFTLKIRSTKLEDSAMYFCASRADSITGELFFGEGSRLTVL.

This clonotype appeared a few times. A read error may account for a junction end that differs from germline. This CDR3 is CACSFGLAGGPGGEQFF. The CDR3 coding sequence is TGTGCCTGCAGCTTCGGACTAGCGGGGGGCCCGGGTGGTGAGCAGTTCTTC. The chain carries TRBV11-1 and TRBJ2-1, with TRBD2 matching 14 bases. This CDR3 spans 17 amino acids. Germline V CDR1 and CDR2: SGHAT, FQDESV (reference sequence).

The J gene is TRBJ2-1, the V gene TRBV6-1; 7 nucleotides agree with TRBD2. The CDR3 contains 14 residues. Per the germline V gene, CDR1 is MNHNS and CDR2 is SASEGT. J lost 14 bases, V lost 7 bases, and 17 bases had no gene match. The CDR3 spells CASTTSVIPGRKFF. CDR3 bases: TGTGCCAGCACTACTAGCGTGATACCCGGGCGAAAGTTCTTC.

The chain recombines TRBV11-3 with TRBJ2-1; the D is unclear. CDR1 SGHNT and CDR2 YENEEA come from the germline V gene. V was pared by 0 bases and J by 2 bases, with 14 bases between. This CDR3 has 17 amino acids. The DNA of the CDR3 is TGTGCCAGCAGCTTAGATAAGAGGCAACTCACCTACAATGAGCAGTTCTTC. This sequence encodes CASSLDKRQLTYNEQFF.